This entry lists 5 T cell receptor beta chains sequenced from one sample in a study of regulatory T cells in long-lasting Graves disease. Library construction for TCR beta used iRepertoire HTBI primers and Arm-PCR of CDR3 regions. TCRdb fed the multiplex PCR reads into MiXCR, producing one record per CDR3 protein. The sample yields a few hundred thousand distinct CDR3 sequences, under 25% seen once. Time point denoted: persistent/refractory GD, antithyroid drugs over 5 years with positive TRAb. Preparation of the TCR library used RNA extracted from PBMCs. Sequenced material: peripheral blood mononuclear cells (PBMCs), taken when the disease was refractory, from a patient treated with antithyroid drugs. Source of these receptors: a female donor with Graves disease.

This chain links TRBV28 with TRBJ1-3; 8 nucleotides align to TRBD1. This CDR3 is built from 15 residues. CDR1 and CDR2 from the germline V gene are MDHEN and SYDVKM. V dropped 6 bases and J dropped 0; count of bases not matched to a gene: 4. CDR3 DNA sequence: TGTGCCAGCAGACCTGGACAGGGCTCTGGAAACACCATATATTTT. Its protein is CASRPGQGSGNTIYF.

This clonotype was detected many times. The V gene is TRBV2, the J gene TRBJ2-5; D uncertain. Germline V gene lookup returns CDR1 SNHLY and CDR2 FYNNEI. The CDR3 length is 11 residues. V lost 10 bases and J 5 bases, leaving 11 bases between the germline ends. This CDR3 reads CATTLGETQYF. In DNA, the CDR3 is TGTGCCACCACCCTTGGGGAGACCCAGTACTTC.

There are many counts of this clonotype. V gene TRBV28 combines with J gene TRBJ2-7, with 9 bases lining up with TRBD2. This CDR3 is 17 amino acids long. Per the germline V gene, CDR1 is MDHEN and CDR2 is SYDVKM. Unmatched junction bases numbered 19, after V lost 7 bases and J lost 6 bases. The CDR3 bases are TGTGCCAGCACCTCATCGGGTAGCGGGGGATACATGGGCGAGCAGTACTTC. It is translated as CASTSSGSGGYMGEQYF.

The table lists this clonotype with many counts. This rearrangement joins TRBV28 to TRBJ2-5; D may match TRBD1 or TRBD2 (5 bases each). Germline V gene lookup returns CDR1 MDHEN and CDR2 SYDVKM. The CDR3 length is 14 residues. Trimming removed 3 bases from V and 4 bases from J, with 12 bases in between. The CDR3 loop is CASSFSKGRETQYF. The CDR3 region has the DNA TGTGCCAGCAGTTTCTCTAAGGGACGAGAGACCCAGTACTTC.

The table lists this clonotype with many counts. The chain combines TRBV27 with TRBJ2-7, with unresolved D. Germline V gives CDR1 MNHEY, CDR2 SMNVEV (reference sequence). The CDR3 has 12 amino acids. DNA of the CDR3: TGTGTGGCTGGGGTGCCCCCCTACGAGCAGTACTTC. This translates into CVAGVPPYEQYF.